These T cell receptor beta chains were read from a single sample in a study of PD-L1 blockade in urothelial cancer. Generated by immunoSEQ multiplex PCR, the TCRdb table keeps only in-frame clones and is missing some. The table records about 50,000 clones, 65% to 85% of them present only once. The source material was PBMCs, sampled around atezolizumab (anti-PD-L1) treatment. All receptors come from a man aged 65-85 years with urothelial cancer. Both conserved end residues are part of each CDR3. D genes are given only for firm matches. A clone size is listed for some rows: how often the clone was seen (once, few, many), or a class if it is expanded.

TRBJ2-7 TRBV25-1 TRBD1 - TGTGCCAGCAGTTCAATGACAGGGACCTACGAGCAGTACTTC CASSSMTGTYEQYF
TRBJ2-2 TRBV27 TRBD1 - TGTGCCAGCAGTTCGTATAGGACAGGGGGCGGGGAGCTGTTTTTT CASSSYRTGGGELFF
TRBJ2-7 TRBV6-1 - - TGTGCCAGCAGCTGGACAGACTACGAGCAGTACTTC CASSWTDYEQYF
TRBJ1-2 TRBV5-1 TRBD1 - TGCGCCAGCAGCTTGGTAACAGGGGGCCATGGCTACACCTTC CASSLVTGGHGYTF
TRBJ1-1 TRBV5-1 - - TGCGCCAGCAGCTTGGTGGTTGGCCAGAACACTGAAGCTTTCTTT CASSLVVGQNTEAFF
TRBJ2-1 TRBV27 - - TGTGCCAGCAATTTAGCCGACAGCTCCTACAATGAGCAGTTCTTC CASNLADSSYNEQFF
TRBJ2-1 TRBV6-6 TRBD2 - TGTGCCAGCAGTTACACCGGGACTAGCACATACAATGAGCAGTTCTTC CASSYTGTSTYNEQFF
TRBJ2-3 TRBV9 TRBD2 - TGTGCCAGCAGACCAACTAGCGGCACAGATACGCAGTATTTT CASRPTSGTDTQYF
TRBJ2-7 TRBV19 - - TGTGCCAGTAGTACCTGGTTCTCGACAGTAACCTACGAGCAGTACTTC CASSTWFSTVTYEQYF
TRBJ2-7 TRBV2 TRBD1 - TGTGCCAGCAGTATTCCGGGACAGGGGTCCTACGAGCAGTACTTC CASSIPGQGSYEQYF
TRBJ2-7 TRBV7-8 TRBD2 few TGTGCCAGCAGCTTAGAGGTGCGGGAGGGACCCTACGAGCAGTACTTC CASSLEVREGPYEQYF
TRBJ2-7 TRBV19 - - TGTGCCAGTAGTATAGATTCTAGCGCCTACGAGCAGTACTTC CASSIDSSAYEQYF
TRBJ1-5 TRBV30 - - TGTGCCTGGAGTAAGCAGGACAATCAGCCCCAGCATTTT CAWSKQDNQPQHF